This T cell receptor (beta chain) comes out of a study of response to subunit inactivated influenza vaccine. MiXCR was run by TCRdb on the RT-PCR reads, yielding one entry per CDR3 protein. The table lists about 620,000 distinct CDR3 sequences, about 11% of them singletons. V lost 8 bases and J 1 base, leaving 10 bases between the germline ends. CDR3 size: 13 residues. CDR1 is KGHSH, CDR2 LQKENI, per germline. Many counts were recorded for this clonotype. Its antigen is undetermined. Whole-study findings and limits: Each seasonal flu vaccination may recruit only limited new T cells, authors suggested.

This rearrangement joins TRBV18 to TRBJ2-3; D is ambiguous. This TCR derives from a man aged 50 to 59 who received an inactivated influenza vaccine. Sequencing used PBMCs from blood, obtained on the day of vaccination. The CDR3 spells CASSPPGTDTQYF. The DNA for the CDR3 is TGTGCCAGCAGCCCCCCGGGCACAGATACGCAGTATTTT.